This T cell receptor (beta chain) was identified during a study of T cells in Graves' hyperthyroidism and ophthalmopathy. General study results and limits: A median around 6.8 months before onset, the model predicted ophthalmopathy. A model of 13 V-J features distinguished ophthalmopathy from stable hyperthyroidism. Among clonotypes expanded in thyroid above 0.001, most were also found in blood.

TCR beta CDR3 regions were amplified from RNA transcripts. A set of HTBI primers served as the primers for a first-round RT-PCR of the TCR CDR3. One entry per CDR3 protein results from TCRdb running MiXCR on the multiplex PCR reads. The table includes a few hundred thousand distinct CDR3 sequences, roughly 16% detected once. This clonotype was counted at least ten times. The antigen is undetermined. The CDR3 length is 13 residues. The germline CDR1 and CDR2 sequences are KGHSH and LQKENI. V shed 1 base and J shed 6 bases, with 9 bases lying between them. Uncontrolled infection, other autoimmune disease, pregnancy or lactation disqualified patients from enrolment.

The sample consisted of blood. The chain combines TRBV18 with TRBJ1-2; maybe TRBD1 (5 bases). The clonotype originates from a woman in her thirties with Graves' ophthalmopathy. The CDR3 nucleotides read TGTGCCAGCTCACCACAAGAACAGGATGGCTACACCTTC. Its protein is CASSPQEQDGYTF.